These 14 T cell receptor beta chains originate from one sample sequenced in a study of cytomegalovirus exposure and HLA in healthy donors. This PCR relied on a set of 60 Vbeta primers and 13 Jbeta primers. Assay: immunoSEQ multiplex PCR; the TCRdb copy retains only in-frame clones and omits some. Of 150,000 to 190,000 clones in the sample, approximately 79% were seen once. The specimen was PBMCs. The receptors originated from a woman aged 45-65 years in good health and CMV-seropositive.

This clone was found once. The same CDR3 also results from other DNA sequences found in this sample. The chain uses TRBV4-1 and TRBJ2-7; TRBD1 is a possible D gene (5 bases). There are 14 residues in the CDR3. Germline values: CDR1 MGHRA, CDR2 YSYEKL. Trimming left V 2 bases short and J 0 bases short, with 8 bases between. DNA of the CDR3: TGCGCCAGCAGCCAAACTACAGGCTCCTACGAGCAGTACTTC. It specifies CASSQTTGSYEQYF.

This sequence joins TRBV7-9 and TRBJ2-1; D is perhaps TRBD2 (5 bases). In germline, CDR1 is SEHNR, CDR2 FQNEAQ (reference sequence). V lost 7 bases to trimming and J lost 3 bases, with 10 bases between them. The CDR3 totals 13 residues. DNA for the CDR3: TGTGCCAGCACTCTACTAGGCTACAATGAGCAGTTCTTC. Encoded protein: CASTLLGYNEQFF.

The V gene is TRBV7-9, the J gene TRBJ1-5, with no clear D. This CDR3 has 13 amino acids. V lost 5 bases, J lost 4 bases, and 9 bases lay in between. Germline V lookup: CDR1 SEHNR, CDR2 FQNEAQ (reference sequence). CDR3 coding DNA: TGTGCCAGCAGCCTACCGGGGAATCAGCCCCAGCATTTT. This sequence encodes CASSLPGNQPQHF.

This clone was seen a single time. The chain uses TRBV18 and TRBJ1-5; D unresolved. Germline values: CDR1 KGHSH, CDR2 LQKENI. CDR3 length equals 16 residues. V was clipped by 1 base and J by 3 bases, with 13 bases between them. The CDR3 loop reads CASSPRESDVNQPQHF. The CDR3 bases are TGTGCCAGCTCACCACGGGAGTCCGATGTCAATCAGCCCCAGCATTTT.

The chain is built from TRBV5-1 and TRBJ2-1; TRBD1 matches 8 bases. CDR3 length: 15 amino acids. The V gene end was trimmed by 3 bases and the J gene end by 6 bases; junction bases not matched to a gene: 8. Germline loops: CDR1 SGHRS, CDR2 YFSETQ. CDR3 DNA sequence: TGCGCCAGCAGCTCAGCCGGGACAGGAGGCAATGAGCAGTTCTTC. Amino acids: CASSSAGTGGNEQFF. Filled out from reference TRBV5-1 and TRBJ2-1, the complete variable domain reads KAGVTQTPRYLIKTRGQQVTLSCSPISGHRSVSWYQQTPGQGLQFLFEYFSETQRNKGNFPGRFSGRQFSNSRSEMNVSTLELGDSALYLCASSSAGTGGNEQFFGPGTRLTVL.

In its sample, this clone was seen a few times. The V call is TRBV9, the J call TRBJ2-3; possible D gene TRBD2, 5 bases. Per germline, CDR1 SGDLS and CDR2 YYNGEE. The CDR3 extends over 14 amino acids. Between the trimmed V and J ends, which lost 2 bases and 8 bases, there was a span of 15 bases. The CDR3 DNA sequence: TGTGCCAGCAGCGTTGAGGGTACTCCTCGTACGCAGTATTTT. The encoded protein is CASSVEGTPRTQYF. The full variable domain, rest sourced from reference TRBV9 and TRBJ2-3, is DSGVTQTPKHLITATGQRVTLRCSPRSGDLSVYWYQQSLDQGLQFLIQYYNGEERAKGNILERFSAQQFPDLHSELNLSSLELGDSALYFCASSVEGTPRTQYFGPGTRLTVL.

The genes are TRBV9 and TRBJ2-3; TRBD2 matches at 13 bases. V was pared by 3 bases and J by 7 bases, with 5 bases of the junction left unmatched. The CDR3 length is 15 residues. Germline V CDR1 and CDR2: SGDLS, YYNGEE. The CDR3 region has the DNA TGTGCCAGCAGCGAACTAGCGGGGGGGCGGAATACGCAGTATTTT. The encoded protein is CASSELAGGRNTQYF.

The CDR3 region has the DNA TGTGCCAGCAGTGCCCGGACAGGGGGCGGGCAGCCCCAGCATTTT. Its translation is CASSARTGGGQPQHF. The rearrangement links TRBV2 to TRBJ1-5; 11 bases line up with TRBD1. The germline V gene has CDR1 SNHLY and CDR2 FYNNEI. This CDR3 comprises 15 residues. Trimming at V came to 4 bases and at J to 7 bases, leaving 6 bases not matched to a gene.

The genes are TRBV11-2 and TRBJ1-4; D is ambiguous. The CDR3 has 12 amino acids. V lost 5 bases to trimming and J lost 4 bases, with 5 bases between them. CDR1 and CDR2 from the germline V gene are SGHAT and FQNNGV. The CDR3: CASSPFNEKLFF. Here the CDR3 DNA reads TGTGCCAGCAGCCCATTTAATGAAAAACTGTTTTTT. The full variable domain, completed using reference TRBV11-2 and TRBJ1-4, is EAGVAQSPRYKIIEKRQSVAFWCNPISGHATLYWYQQILGQGPKLLIQFQNNGVVDDSQLPKDRFSAERLKGVDSTLKIQPAKLEDSAVYLCASSPFNEKLFFGSGTQLSVL.

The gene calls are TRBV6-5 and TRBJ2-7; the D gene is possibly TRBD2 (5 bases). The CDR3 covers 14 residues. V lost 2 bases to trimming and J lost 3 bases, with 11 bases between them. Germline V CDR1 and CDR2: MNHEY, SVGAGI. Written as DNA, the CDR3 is TGTGCCAGCAGTTACGCGACGGGGTTCTACGAGCAGTACTTC. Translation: CASSYATGFYEQYF.

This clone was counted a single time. For the CDR3, the DNA is TGTGCCTGGAGCGGTTCTGACCGCAAAACGGGCTACAATGAGCAGTTCTTC. This codes for CAWSGSDRKTGYNEQFF. The chain employs TRBV30 and TRBJ2-1; D is uncertain. Trimming left V 3 bases short and J 3 bases short, with 21 bases between. This CDR3 region has 17 residues. CDR1 GTSNPN and CDR2 SVGIG come from the germline V gene (reference sequence).

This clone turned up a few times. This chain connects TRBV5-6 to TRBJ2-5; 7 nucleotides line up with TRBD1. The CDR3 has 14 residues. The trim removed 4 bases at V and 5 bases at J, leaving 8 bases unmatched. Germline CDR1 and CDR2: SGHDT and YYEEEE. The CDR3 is CASSLGTVWETQYF. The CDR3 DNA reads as TGTGCCAGCAGCCTGGGGACAGTGTGGGAGACCCAGTACTTC.

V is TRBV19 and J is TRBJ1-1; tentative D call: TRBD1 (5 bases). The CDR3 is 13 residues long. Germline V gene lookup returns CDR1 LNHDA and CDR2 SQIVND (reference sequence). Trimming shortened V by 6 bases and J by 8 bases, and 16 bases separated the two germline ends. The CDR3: CASSYISGSEAFF. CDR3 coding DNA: TGTGCCAGTAGCTATATTTCAGGGTCGGAAGCTTTCTTT.

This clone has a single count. The CDR3, as DNA: TGTGCCACCAGCAGACACCAGACAGACCCACGGGATACGCAGTATTTT. The encoded protein is CATSRHQTDPRDTQYF. The V and J genes are TRBV15 and TRBJ2-3, with D maybe TRBD1 (5 bases). V was shortened by 2 bases and J by 6 bases, with 18 bases between the two germline ends. Germline-derived CDR1 and CDR2 are LNHNV and YYDKDF (reference sequence). This CDR3 is 16 amino acids long.